This T cell receptor (beta chain) was identified in a study of shared clonotypes between healthy human individuals. CD8 memory comprised CD45RO+ plus CCR7-negative CD45RA+ TemRA cells. Evenly divided among several immunoSEQ plates was the genomic DNA of each subset. Produced via immunoSEQ multiplex PCR; TCRdb's table is partial and in-frame only. The repertoire includes 70,000 to 95,000 clones, under 65% of them detected once, and under 65% sits in the top ten. Study-wide points: Several donors held roughly 5% of naive CD4 clonotypes in common.

The CDR3 sequence is 14 residues long. Germline V gene lookup returns CDR1 MNHNS and CDR2 SASEGT. V was clipped by 11 bases and J by 0 bases, with 17 bases between them. To note about this clone: Its antigen remains unknown.

The receptor was derived from a man aged 25 to 40 in good health. The chain employs TRBV6-1 and TRBJ2-7; D unclear. The sample consisted of memory CD8+ T cells sorted from blood. Noted subset: CD45RO+ cells pooled with CCR7-negative TemRA cells. CDR3 DNA: TGTGCCTGCGCTCAGATTCGGGTCTCCTACGAGCAGTACTTC. It specifies CACAQIRVSYEQYF.